This TCR beta chain comes out of a study of T cell repertoires in cytomegalovirus infection. One entry per CDR3 protein results from TCRdb running MiXCR on the reads. The sample contains a few hundred thousand distinct CDR3 sequences, approximately 40% of which appear only once. Points on this clonotype: What it binds is not known.

Trimming at V came to 5 bases and at J to 6 bases, leaving 10 bases not matched to a gene. Germline V gene data show CDR1 as DFQATT and CDR2 as SNEGSKA (reference sequence). The CDR3 consists of 15 residues. This clonotype was obtained from a human donor in good health (CMV status not recorded). Some clones in this sample may be carry-over from other donors' samples. The sequences come from cultured PBMCs, collected from culture after CMV antigen stimulation. The chain joins TRBV20-1 to TRBJ2-1, with 10 bases aligning to TRBD2. In DNA, the CDR3 is TGCAGTGCTGACGGACTAGCGGAGGGTACCAATGAGCAGTTCTTC. It codes for CSADGLAEGTNEQFF.